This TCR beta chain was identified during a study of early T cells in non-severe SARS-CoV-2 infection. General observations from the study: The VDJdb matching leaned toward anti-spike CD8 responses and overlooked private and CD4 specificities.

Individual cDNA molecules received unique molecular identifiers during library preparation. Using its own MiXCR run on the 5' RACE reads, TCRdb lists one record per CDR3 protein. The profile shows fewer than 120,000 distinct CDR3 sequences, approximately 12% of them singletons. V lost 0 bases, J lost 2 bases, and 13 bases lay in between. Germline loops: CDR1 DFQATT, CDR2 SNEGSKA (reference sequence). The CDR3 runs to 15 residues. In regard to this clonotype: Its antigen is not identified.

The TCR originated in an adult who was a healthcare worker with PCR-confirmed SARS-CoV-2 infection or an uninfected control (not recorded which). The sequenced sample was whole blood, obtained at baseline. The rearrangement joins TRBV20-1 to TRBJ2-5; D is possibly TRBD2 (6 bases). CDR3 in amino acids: CSARDGGTPQETQYF. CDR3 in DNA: TGCAGTGCTAGAGATGGCGGGACTCCACAAGAGACCCAGTACTTC.